A selection of T cell receptor beta chains follows, all from one sample in a study of blood T cell repertoires in COVID-19. The data were produced by immunoSEQ multiplex PCR, yet TCRdb's version contains in-frame clones alone and is incomplete. The data contain roughly 33,000 clones, around 73% of them seen just once; the ten biggest clones take up approximately 7%. The sequencing input was peripheral blood. Receptors originate from a woman in her sixties or seventies with acute or convalescent COVID-19. The CDR3 runs from the conserved cysteine through the conserved F or W. The D gene is left open where the match is weak. Not every row has a clone size; where given, it reads once, few, many or a size class.

j_call: TRBJ1-6; d_call: NA; clone_size: once; cdr3_length: 12; v_call: TRBV28; cdr3_nt: TGTGCCAGCAGTTTAGGGCCTTCACCCCTCCACTTT; cdr3_aa: CASSLGPSPLHF
j_call: TRBJ1-5; d_call: TRBD1; clone_size: NA; cdr3_length: 18; v_call: TRBV6-2/TRBV6-3; cdr3_nt: TGTGCCAGCAGCAACGGGAGGGGGCAGTCCAGTCCGAATCAGCCCCAGCATTTT; cdr3_aa: CASSNGRGQSSPNQPQHF
j_call: TRBJ1-2; d_call: TRBD1; clone_size: NA; cdr3_length: 13; v_call: TRBV5-1; cdr3_nt: TGCGCCAGCAGTTTAGGACAGGGTAGTGGCTACACCTTC; cdr3_aa: CASSLGQGSGYTF
j_call: TRBJ2-1; d_call: NA; clone_size: NA; cdr3_length: 16; v_call: TRBV6-5; cdr3_nt: TGTGCCAGCAGTTTTCGACAGAGCAGCTCCTACAATGAGCAGTTCTTC; cdr3_aa: CASSFRQSSSYNEQFF
j_call: TRBJ2-1; d_call: NA; clone_size: NA; cdr3_length: 12; v_call: TRBV20-1; cdr3_nt: TGCAGTGCTAGTGGAACTACTAATGAGCAGTTCTTC; cdr3_aa: CSASGTTNEQFF
j_call: TRBJ1-2; d_call: TRBD1; clone_size: NA; cdr3_length: 14; v_call: TRBV29-1; cdr3_nt: TGCAGCGTTGAATCCGGACAGGGTAGCTATGGCTACACCTTC; cdr3_aa: CSVESGQGSYGYTF
j_call: TRBJ2-1; d_call: TRBD2; clone_size: once; cdr3_length: 15; v_call: TRBV27; cdr3_nt: TGTGCCAGCAGTCCAAGGGGACTAGAGTACAATGAGCAGTTCTTC; cdr3_aa: CASSPRGLEYNEQFF
j_call: TRBJ2-3; d_call: TRBD2; clone_size: NA; cdr3_length: 18; v_call: TRBV10-3; cdr3_nt: TGTGCCATCGCTAGGGAAGCGGGGGGTCCGTCTTTCACAGATACGCAGTATTTT; cdr3_aa: CAIAREAGGPSFTDTQYF
j_call: TRBJ2-7; d_call: NA; clone_size: once; cdr3_length: 13; v_call: TRBV29-1; cdr3_nt: TGCAGCGTTGATAGGGGACAAGGGAGCGAGCAGTACTTC; cdr3_aa: CSVDRGQGSEQYF
j_call: TRBJ1-6; d_call: NA; clone_size: NA; cdr3_length: 13; v_call: TRBV7-9; cdr3_nt: TGTGCCAGCAGCTTACTAACGAATTCACCCCTCCACTTT; cdr3_aa: CASSLLTNSPLHF
j_call: TRBJ2-5; d_call: NA; clone_size: NA; cdr3_length: 15; v_call: TRBV3-1/TRBV3-2; cdr3_nt: TGTGCCAGCAGCTCCTATCGCGGGACGGAAGAGACCCAGTACTTC; cdr3_aa: CASSSYRGTEETQYF
j_call: TRBJ2-1; d_call: NA; clone_size: once; cdr3_length: 12; v_call: TRBV3-1/TRBV3-2; cdr3_nt: TGTGCCAGCAGCCATCAACGACTGGAGCAGTTCTTC; cdr3_aa: CASSHQRLEQFF
j_call: TRBJ2-3; d_call: NA; clone_size: NA; cdr3_length: 11; v_call: TRBV20-1; cdr3_nt: TGCAGTGCTAGCGGGACAGATACGCAGTATTTT; cdr3_aa: CSASGTDTQYF
j_call: TRBJ2-1; d_call: NA; clone_size: few; cdr3_length: 14; v_call: TRBV27; cdr3_nt: TGTGCCAGCAGTTTTGTTAGTACCTACAATGAGCAGTTCTTC; cdr3_aa: CASSFVSTYNEQFF
j_call: TRBJ2-3; d_call: TRBD1; clone_size: NA; cdr3_length: 15; v_call: TRBV30; cdr3_nt: TGTGCCTGGAACCCGGGACAGGCCTTCACAGATACGCAGTATTTT; cdr3_aa: CAWNPGQAFTDTQYF
j_call: TRBJ1-2; d_call: NA; clone_size: NA; cdr3_length: 12; v_call: TRBV12-3/TRBV12-4; cdr3_nt: TGTGCCAGCAGGCCGACAGGTGGCGGCTACACCTTC; cdr3_aa: CASRPTGGGYTF
j_call: TRBJ2-1; d_call: TRBD1; clone_size: NA; cdr3_length: 15; v_call: TRBV5-4; cdr3_nt: TGTGCCAGCAGCTCAGGACAGGGGGTCTTCAATGAGCAGTTCTTC; cdr3_aa: CASSSGQGVFNEQFF
j_call: TRBJ1-1; d_call: TRBD1; clone_size: NA; cdr3_length: 13; v_call: TRBV5-1; cdr3_nt: TGCGCCAGCAGTCTAACAGGGGGCACTGAAGCTTTCTTT; cdr3_aa: CASSLTGGTEAFF
j_call: TRBJ2-1; d_call: TRBD2; clone_size: NA; cdr3_length: 17; v_call: TRBV4-2; cdr3_nt: TGTGCCAGCAGCCAAGATCCGGGGGGGCAATTTTACAATGAGCAGTTCTTC; cdr3_aa: CASSQDPGGQFYNEQFF
j_call: TRBJ2-7; d_call: TRBD1; clone_size: NA; cdr3_length: 16; v_call: TRBV5-4; cdr3_nt: TGTGCCAGCAGCACGGGACAGGGGGCGTTCTCCTACGAGCAGTACTTC; cdr3_aa: CASSTGQGAFSYEQYF
j_call: TRBJ1-1; d_call: NA; clone_size: NA; cdr3_length: 14; v_call: TRBV2; cdr3_nt: TGTGCCAGCAGTGACAGGTATTCGAACACTGAAGCTTTCTTT; cdr3_aa: CASSDRYSNTEAFF
j_call: TRBJ2-1; d_call: NA; clone_size: once; cdr3_length: 11; v_call: TRBV2; cdr3_nt: TGTGCCAGTACGGTAAGCAATGAGCAGTTCTTC; cdr3_aa: CASTVSNEQFF
j_call: TRBJ2-3; d_call: TRBD2; clone_size: NA; cdr3_length: 16; v_call: TRBV6-4; cdr3_nt: TGTGCCAGCGATCTTCGTAGCGGGGGGGTAGCAGATACGCAGTATTTT; cdr3_aa: CASDLRSGGVADTQYF
j_call: TRBJ2-7; d_call: TRBD1; clone_size: NA; cdr3_length: 14; v_call: TRBV18; cdr3_nt: TGTGCCAGCTCACCAGGACAGGGCCCCTACGAGCAGTACTTC; cdr3_aa: CASSPGQGPYEQYF
j_call: TRBJ2-3; d_call: NA; clone_size: NA; cdr3_length: 15; v_call: TRBV5-1; cdr3_nt: TGCGCCAGCAGCAACGCCCAGGGCCCTGGAGATACGCAGTATTTT; cdr3_aa: CASSNAQGPGDTQYF
j_call: TRBJ1-1; d_call: NA; clone_size: NA; cdr3_length: 10; v_call: TRBV6-5; cdr3_nt: TGTGCCAGCAGAGCGAGTGAAGCTTTCTTT; cdr3_aa: CASRASEAFF
j_call: TRBJ1-4; d_call: NA; clone_size: NA; cdr3_length: 12; v_call: TRBV30; cdr3_nt: TGTGCCTCGCAGGGATTGGGGGAAAAACTGTTTTTT; cdr3_aa: CASQGLGEKLFF
j_call: TRBJ1-1; d_call: NA; clone_size: NA; cdr3_length: 12; v_call: TRBV27; cdr3_nt: TGTGCCAGCAGCCCCGGGGGCACTGAAGCTTTCTTT; cdr3_aa: CASSPGGTEAFF
j_call: TRBJ2-6; d_call: TRBD1; clone_size: NA; cdr3_length: 18; v_call: TRBV7-3; cdr3_nt: TGTGCCAGCAGCTTATCGGGACAGGGGGCTTCTGGGGCCAACGTCCTGACTTTC; cdr3_aa: CASSLSGQGASGANVLTF
j_call: TRBJ1-1; d_call: NA; clone_size: NA; cdr3_length: 15; v_call: TRBV5-6; cdr3_nt: TGTGCCAGCAGCTTGCGGCAGGGATGGGTCACTGAAGCTTTCTTT; cdr3_aa: CASSLRQGWVTEAFF
j_call: TRBJ2-3; d_call: NA; clone_size: NA; cdr3_length: 18; v_call: TRBV21-1; cdr3_nt: TGTGCCAGCGATATCAGGCCTAGCGGGGGTGCTAGCACAGATACGCAGTATTTT; cdr3_aa: CASDIRPSGGASTDTQYF
j_call: TRBJ1-1; d_call: NA; clone_size: NA; cdr3_length: 15; v_call: TRBV7-6; cdr3_nt: TGTGCCAGCAGCTACCCCTTGGGGGCTCCAGCTGAAGCTTTCTTT; cdr3_aa: CASSYPLGAPAEAFF
j_call: TRBJ1-1; d_call: NA; clone_size: NA; cdr3_length: 14; v_call: TRBV5-1; cdr3_nt: TGCGCCAGCCGCCTCGCGATTTCGAACACTGAAGCTTTCTTT; cdr3_aa: CASRLAISNTEAFF
j_call: TRBJ1-1; d_call: NA; clone_size: NA; cdr3_length: 12; v_call: TRBV6-5; cdr3_nt: TGTGCCGTCTCCGGGGGGCTTACTGAAGCTTTCTTT; cdr3_aa: CAVSGGLTEAFF
j_call: TRBJ1-1; d_call: NA; clone_size: NA; cdr3_length: 11; v_call: TRBV7-6; cdr3_nt: TGTGCCAGCAGCTCTAACACTGAAGCTTTCTTT; cdr3_aa: CASSSNTEAFF
j_call: TRBJ2-3; d_call: NA; clone_size: NA; cdr3_length: 16; v_call: TRBV3-1/TRBV3-2; cdr3_nt: TGTGCCAGCAGCCAAGAGTTGGGCAGTTTCACAGATACGCAGTATTTT; cdr3_aa: CASSQELGSFTDTQYF
j_call: TRBJ1-2; d_call: TRBD1; clone_size: NA; cdr3_length: 14; v_call: TRBV7-9; cdr3_nt: TGTGCCAGCAGCTTAGATGACAGGGCGTATGGCTACACCTTC; cdr3_aa: CASSLDDRAYGYTF